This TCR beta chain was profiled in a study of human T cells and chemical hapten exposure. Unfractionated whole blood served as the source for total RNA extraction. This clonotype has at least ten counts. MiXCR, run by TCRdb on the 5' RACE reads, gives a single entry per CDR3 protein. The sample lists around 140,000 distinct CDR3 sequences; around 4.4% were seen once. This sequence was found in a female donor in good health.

Here the CDR3 DNA reads TGTGCCAGCAGTGATGGTGGTCAGGGTCGGTCACCCCTCCACTTT. Translated: CASSDGGQGRSPLHF. This chain connects TRBV25-1 to TRBJ1-6; tentative D call: TRBD1 (5 bases). Trimming removed 3 bases at V and 10 bases at J, with 16 bases between. The germline gives CDR1 MGHDK, CDR2 SYGVNS. CDR3 length: 15 residues. The variable domain in full, with the rest retrieved from reference TRBV25-1 and TRBJ1-6, is EADIYQTPRYLVIGTGKKITLECSQTMGHDKMYWYQQDPGMELHLIHYSYGVNSTEKGDLSSESTVSRIRTEHFPLTLESARPSHTSQYLCASSDGGQGRSPLHFGNGTRLTVT.